A selection of T cell receptor beta chains follows, all from one sample in a study of blood T cell repertoires in COVID-19. Clones were read by immunoSEQ multiplex PCR, and TCRdb kept only the in-frame ones, dropping some. The table lists hundreds of thousands of clones, around four fifths of them singletons, with 1.9% in the top ten. Sequenced material: peripheral blood. The source of these receptors is a woman older than 75 with acute or convalescent COVID-19. The CDR3 runs from the conserved cysteine through the conserved F or W. Fields, in order: CDR3 length, clone size, D gene, V gene, J gene, CDR3 DNA, CDR3 protein. A D gene is named only where the DNA matches it firmly. Clone size, where shown, is once, few, many, or a class for clones that have expanded.

16	.	TRBD1	TRBV7-2	TRBJ2-1	TGTGCCAGCAGCTTAGATTCAGGGGGCACAAGGGGTGAGCAGTTCTTC	CASSLDSGGTRGEQFF
16	.	TRBD2	TRBV7-8	TRBJ2-1	TGTGCCAGCAGCCACGGCGGGAGCGTAGGTTACAATGAGCAGTTCTTC	CASSHGGSVGYNEQFF
13	.	.	TRBV7-6	TRBJ2-1	TGTGCCAGCAGCTTACAGAGGACTGTAGAGCAGTTCTTC	CASSLQRTVEQFF
13	.	.	TRBV7-9	TRBJ2-7	TGTGCCAGCAGCTTATGGGACACCTACGAGCAGTACTTC	CASSLWDTYEQYF
18	.	TRBD2	TRBV24-1	TRBJ2-1	TGTGCCACCAGTGGGGCTAGCGGGAGGGCCGGGGGGTACAATGAGCAGTTCTTC	CATSGASGRAGGYNEQFF
13	.	.	TRBV11-2	TRBJ1-2	TGTGCCAGCAGCCCAGCAGGGGACTATGGCTACACCTTC	CASSPAGDYGYTF
15	.	.	TRBV7-3	TRBJ2-7	TGTGCCAGCAGCTTAACGGGAGGTCGAACCGACGAGCAGTACTTC	CASSLTGGRTDEQYF
14	.	.	TRBV3-1/TRBV3-2	TRBJ1-4	TGTGCCAGCAGCCCATGGACTGACTCTGAAAAACTGTTTTTT	CASSPWTDSEKLFF
15	few	.	TRBV19	TRBJ1-5	TGTGCCAGTAGTATGGCAGGGGCCTTCAATCAGCCCCAGCATTTT	CASSMAGAFNQPQHF
15	.	TRBD1	TRBV6-1	TRBJ1-3	TGTGCCAGCAGTGAAAGGGGACAGGGAAGAAACACCATATATTTT	CASSERGQGRNTIYF
19	.	.	TRBV15	TRBJ2-6	TGTGCCACCAGCAGGATCCTCAGGGGTCCTAGCTCTGGGGCCAACGTCCTGACTTTC	CATSRILRGPSSGANVLTF
16	.	TRBD2	TRBV5-5	TRBJ2-2	TGTGCCAGCAGCTTGGGGGCGGGAGGGAACACCGGGGAGCTGTTTTTT	CASSLGAGGNTGELFF
16	.	.	TRBV6-6	TRBJ2-7	TGTGCCAGCAGTTACTCGATGGGGGCAGGCTCCTACGAGCAGTACTTC	CASSYSMGAGSYEQYF
14	.	TRBD2	TRBV4-3	TRBJ2-7	TGCGCCAGCAGCCCGGGAGGTGGGAAGCGCGAGCAGTACTTC	CASSPGGGKREQYF
14	.	.	TRBV9	TRBJ1-6	TGTGCCAGCAGCGTAGCCCCGGAGTATTCACCCCTCCACTTT	CASSVAPEYSPLHF
15	.	TRBD1	TRBV6-2/TRBV6-3	TRBJ1-1	TGTGCCAGCAGTTACTTGGGACAGGGGAGGACTGAAGCTTTCTTT	CASSYLGQGRTEAFF
14	.	.	TRBV6-5	TRBJ2-7	TGTGCCAGCAGTTACGACAGCCTATCCTACGAGCAGTACTTC	CASSYDSLSYEQYF
11	.	.	TRBV7-2	TRBJ1-2	TGTGCCAGCAGCCCCGACAGACGCTACACCTTC	CASSPDRRYTF
15	.	TRBD1	TRBV5-6	TRBJ1-1	TGTGCCAGCAGCTTGTTCCAGGGGGTCTACACTGAAGCTTTCTTT	CASSLFQGVYTEAFF
14	.	.	TRBV5-4	TRBJ1-2	TGTGCCAGCAGCTTGGACAGGGCGGTCTATGGCTACACCTTC	CASSLDRAVYGYTF
14	.	TRBD1	TRBV27	TRBJ2-7	TGTGCCAGCAGTCCCCGACAGGGAACCTACGAGCAGTACTTC	CASSPRQGTYEQYF
15	.	TRBD1	TRBV19	TRBJ1-5	TGTGCCAGTAGTATCGACAGGGTAGGCAATCAGCCCCAGCATTTT	CASSIDRVGNQPQHF
16	.	.	TRBV19	TRBJ2-4	TGTGCCAGTAGTATAAGTGGACTGATAGCCAAAAACATTCAGTACTTC	CASSISGLIAKNIQYF
14	.	.	TRBV3-1/TRBV3-2	TRBJ1-4	TGTGCCAGCAGCCAAGGAGGGACTAATGAAAAACTGTTTTTT	CASSQGGTNEKLFF
15	.	.	TRBV25-1	TRBJ2-7	TGTGCCAGCAGTGAATTGCGGGCTGCCAACGGCGAGCAGTACTTC	CASSELRAANGEQYF
14	once	TRBD1	TRBV3-1/TRBV3-2	TRBJ2-5	TGTGCCAGCAGCCCGACAGGGGGCCAAGAGACCCAGTACTTC	CASSPTGGQETQYF
18	.	TRBD2	TRBV19	TRBJ2-3	TGTGCCAGTAGTATACCCCCGGGACTAGCGGGAGTGACAGATACGCAGTATTTT	CASSIPPGLAGVTDTQYF
15	few	TRBD1	TRBV27	TRBJ1-5	TGTGCCAGCAGATCAGGACAGGGGGCCACTCAGCCCCAGCATTTT	CASRSGQGATQPQHF
14	.	TRBD1	TRBV19	TRBJ2-7	TGTGCCAGTAGCCCGGGACAGGGATTATACGAGCAGTACTTC	CASSPGQGLYEQYF
14	.	.	TRBV20-1	TRBJ1-3	TGCAGTGCTAGTGCAGGGTGGGATGGAAACACCATATATTTT	CSASAGWDGNTIYF
14	.	.	TRBV5-1	TRBJ2-7	TGCGCCAGCAGCCGGGGTTCTGGGGTCTACGAGCAGTACTTC	CASSRGSGVYEQYF
16	.	.	TRBV7-2	TRBJ1-3	TGTGCCAGCAGCCCGCAGGGAACTCGCTCTGGAAACACCATATATTTT	CASSPQGTRSGNTIYF
14	.	.	TRBV5-1	TRBJ2-7	TGCGCCAGCAGCTCGGACAGACCAGCCTACGAGCAGTACTTC	CASSSDRPAYEQYF
15	.	TRBD2	TRBV10-3	TRBJ2-3	TGTGCCATCAGTGAACGGGGGGAGGGCTTTGATACGCAGTATTTT	CAISERGEGFDTQYF
14	.	TRBD1	TRBV7-9	TRBJ1-1	TGTGCCAGCAGCGAAGGGACAGCTGGGCTTGAAGCTTTCTTT	CASSEGTAGLEAFF
14	.	TRBD1	TRBV20-1	TRBJ1-4	TGCAGTGCTAGTGGGGACAGGGTTATGGAAAAACTGTTTTTT	CSASGDRVMEKLFF
15	.	TRBD1	TRBV6-2/TRBV6-3	TRBJ2-2	TGTGCCAGCAGTTTTGGGACAGCCAACACCGGGGAGCTGTTTTTT	CASSFGTANTGELFF
16	.	TRBD2	TRBV14	TRBJ2-1	TGTGCCAGCAGCCGAAGGACTAGCGGGGGTTACAATGAGCAGTTCTTC	CASSRRTSGGYNEQFF
10	.	.	TRBV20-1	TRBJ2-7	TGCAGTGCTGCTACCTACGAGCAGTACTTC	CSAATYEQYF
20	.	TRBD2	TRBV4-3	TRBJ2-1	TGCGCCAGCAGCCAAGGCCTCCCTAGCGGGAGGGCCTATTCCTACAATGAGCAGTTCTTC	CASSQGLPSGRAYSYNEQFF
14	.	.	TRBV7-9	TRBJ2-7	TGTGCCAGCAGCTTAGCGACTAGTAAGGGCGAGCAGTACTTC	CASSLATSKGEQYF
14	.	.	TRBV5-1	TRBJ2-2	TGCGCCACCTCGGCGGGGTCTGCTACCGGGGAGCTGTTTTTT	CATSAGSATGELFF
16	.	TRBD1	TRBV3-1/TRBV3-2	TRBJ2-7	TGTGCCAGCAGCCAAGATTACGGGACAGGGTATAACGAGCAGTACTTC	CASSQDYGTGYNEQYF
13	.	.	TRBV7-3	TRBJ1-1	TGTGCCAGCAGCCTGGACAGCTACACTGAAGCTTTCTTT	CASSLDSYTEAFF
15	.	TRBD2	TRBV7-6	TRBJ2-1	TGTGCCAGCAGCCTCACGGGACTAGTGCGAAATGAGCAGTTCTTC	CASSLTGLVRNEQFF